The clone carrying this T cell receptor (beta chain) is classed as medium-sized. These data originate in a study of circulating CD8 cells and anti-PD-1 response in melanoma. Overall study: Nivolumab was given intravenously at 3 mg/kg every 2 weeks. Of about 13 patients, seven got anti-PD-1 first and six had prior therapy. Response groups: complete/partial responders versus stable/progressive non-responders.

The QIAseq Immune Repertoire TCR panel built the libraries from about 16 ng of total RNA. Via MiXCR, TCRdb re-called the reads, giving one row per CDR3 protein. The data hold some 510 distinct CDR3 sequences, with approximately 7.8% observed a single time. The germline CDR1 and CDR2 sequences are MGHDK and SYGVNS. The CDR3 is 12 amino acids. V dropped 10 bases and J dropped 5 bases, with 13 bases sitting between them. Sorting of live CD3+CD8+TCRalphabeta+ cells by PD-1 and/or TIGIT gave four subsets. The source of this sequence is a human donor with melanoma. The chain links TRBV25-1 to TRBJ2-3; possibly TRBD1 for D (6 bases). The sequenced sample was CD8+ T cells from PBMCs, obtained at baseline or after one month of anti-PD-1 therapy (not recorded which). The CDR3 reads CATIYREDTQYF. CDR3 in DNA: TGTGCCACCATCTACAGGGAAGATACGCAGTATTTT. The whole variable domain, filled in from reference TRBV25-1 and TRBJ2-3, reads EADIYQTPRYLVIGTGKKITLECSQTMGHDKMYWYQQDPGMELHLIHYSYGVNSTEKGDLSSESTVSRIRTEHFPLTLESARPSHTSQYLCATIYREDTQYFGPGTRLTVL.